This entry concerns a single T cell receptor (beta chain). The length of the CDR3 is 16 residues. Trimming took 2 bases from V and 0 from J; bases not matched to a gene: 6. In germline, CDR1 is SGDLS, CDR2 YYNGEE. Under the authors' procedure: It was from reference gene primer amplification that nucleated cell counts were estimated. Method: immunoSEQ multiplex PCR; TCRdb's copy keeps in-frame clones and lacks some. V, J and clone size were drawn from that table, and D and trimming were deduced from the DNA. Of approximately 360,000 clones in the sample, roughly 90% are singletons; the top ten hold more than 0.9%. Residents of 24 US areas, aged roughly 18 to 90 years, made up the participants. Categorization into cohorts depended on clinical history that participants reported. The data were taken from a study of blood T cell repertoires in COVID-19.

This TCR came from a woman aged 30 to 39 with acute COVID-19. What was sequenced was PBMCs or T cells enriched from blood (not recorded which). This chain links TRBV9 with TRBJ2-3; TRBD1 aligns across 7 bases. CDR3 in amino acids: CASSVHRGDSTDTQYF. Written as DNA, the CDR3 is TGTGCCAGCAGCGTTCACAGGGGAGATAGCACAGATACGCAGTATTTT.